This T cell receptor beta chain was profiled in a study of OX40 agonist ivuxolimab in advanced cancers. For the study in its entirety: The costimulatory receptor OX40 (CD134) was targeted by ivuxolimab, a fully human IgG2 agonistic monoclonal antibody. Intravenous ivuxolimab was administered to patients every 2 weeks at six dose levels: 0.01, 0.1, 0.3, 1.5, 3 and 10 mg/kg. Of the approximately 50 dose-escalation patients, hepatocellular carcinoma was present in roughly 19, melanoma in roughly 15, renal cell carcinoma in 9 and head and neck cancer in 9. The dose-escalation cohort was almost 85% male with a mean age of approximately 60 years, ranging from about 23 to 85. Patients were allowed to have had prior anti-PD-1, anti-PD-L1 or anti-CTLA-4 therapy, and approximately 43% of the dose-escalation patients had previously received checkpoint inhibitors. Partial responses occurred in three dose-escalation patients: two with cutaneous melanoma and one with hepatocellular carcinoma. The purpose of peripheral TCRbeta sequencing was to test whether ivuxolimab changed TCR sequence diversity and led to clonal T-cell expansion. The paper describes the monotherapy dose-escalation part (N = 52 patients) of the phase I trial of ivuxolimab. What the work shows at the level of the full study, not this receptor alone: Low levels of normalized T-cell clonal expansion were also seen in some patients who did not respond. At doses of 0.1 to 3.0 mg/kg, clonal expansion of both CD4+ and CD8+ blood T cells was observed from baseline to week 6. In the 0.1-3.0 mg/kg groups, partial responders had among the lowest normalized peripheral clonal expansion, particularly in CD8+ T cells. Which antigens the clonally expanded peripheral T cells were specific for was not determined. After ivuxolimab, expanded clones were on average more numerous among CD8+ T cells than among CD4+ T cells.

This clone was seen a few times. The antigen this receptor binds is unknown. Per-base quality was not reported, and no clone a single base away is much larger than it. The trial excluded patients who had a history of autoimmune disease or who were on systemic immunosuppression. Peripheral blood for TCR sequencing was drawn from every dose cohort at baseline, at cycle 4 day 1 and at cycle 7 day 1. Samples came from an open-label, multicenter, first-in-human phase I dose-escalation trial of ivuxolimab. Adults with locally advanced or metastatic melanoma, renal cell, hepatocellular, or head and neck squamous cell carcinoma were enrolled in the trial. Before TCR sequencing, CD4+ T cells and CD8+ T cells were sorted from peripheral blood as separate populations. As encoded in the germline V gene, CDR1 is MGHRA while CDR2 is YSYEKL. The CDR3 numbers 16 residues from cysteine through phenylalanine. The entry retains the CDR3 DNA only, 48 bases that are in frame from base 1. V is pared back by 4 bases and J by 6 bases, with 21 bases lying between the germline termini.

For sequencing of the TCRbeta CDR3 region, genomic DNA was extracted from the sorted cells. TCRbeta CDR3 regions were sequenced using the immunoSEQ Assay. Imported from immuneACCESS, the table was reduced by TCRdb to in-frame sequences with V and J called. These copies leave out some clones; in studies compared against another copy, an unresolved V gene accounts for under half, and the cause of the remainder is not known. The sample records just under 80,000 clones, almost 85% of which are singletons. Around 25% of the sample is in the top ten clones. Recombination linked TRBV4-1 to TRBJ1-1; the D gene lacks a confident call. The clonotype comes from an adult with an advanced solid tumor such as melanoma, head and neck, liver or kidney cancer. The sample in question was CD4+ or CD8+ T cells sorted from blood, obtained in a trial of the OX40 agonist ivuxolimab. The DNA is TGCGCCAGCAGCCGCCCTGAGACGTCCCCTCGGCCTGAAGCTTTCTTT. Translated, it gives CASSRPETSPRPEAFF.